In this sample, the clone carrying this T cell receptor (beta chain) turned up a few times. Its antigen is undetermined. Both 60 Vbeta primers and 13 Jbeta primers went into the PCR. Sequencing was performed with immunoSEQ multiplex PCR; in TCRdb, only in-frame clones are kept and a portion is missing. The table has 110,000 or so clones, over 8.5% seen once; the top ten hold around 6%. Per germline, CDR1 SGHRS and CDR2 YFSETQ. Trimming cost V 4 bases and J 5 bases, with 16 bases left between them. The CDR3 runs 15 residues. This specimen belongs to a study of cytomegalovirus exposure and HLA in healthy donors. Broader study findings: Donors were assumed by presence/absence analyses to have roughly uniform sequencing depth. The majority of CMV-associated TCR beta chains were reported as apparently HLA-restricted in a later analysis. A later analysis reported that several of the most significant clusters appeared to be linked to common viral pathogens, among them Epstein-Barr virus. In a later analysis, specific HLA alleles were associated with around 17,000 TCR beta sequences at a 0.05 false discovery rate.

Sequencing was carried out using PBMCs. The chain uses TRBV5-1 and TRBJ2-1, with D tentatively TRBD1 (6 bases). The TCR was taken from a woman aged 35 to 49 in good health and CMV-seropositive. The chain's CDR3 is CASSKLQGRNNEQFF. The CDR3 DNA is TGCGCCAGCAGCAAGTTACAGGGTCGGAACAATGAGCAGTTCTTC.